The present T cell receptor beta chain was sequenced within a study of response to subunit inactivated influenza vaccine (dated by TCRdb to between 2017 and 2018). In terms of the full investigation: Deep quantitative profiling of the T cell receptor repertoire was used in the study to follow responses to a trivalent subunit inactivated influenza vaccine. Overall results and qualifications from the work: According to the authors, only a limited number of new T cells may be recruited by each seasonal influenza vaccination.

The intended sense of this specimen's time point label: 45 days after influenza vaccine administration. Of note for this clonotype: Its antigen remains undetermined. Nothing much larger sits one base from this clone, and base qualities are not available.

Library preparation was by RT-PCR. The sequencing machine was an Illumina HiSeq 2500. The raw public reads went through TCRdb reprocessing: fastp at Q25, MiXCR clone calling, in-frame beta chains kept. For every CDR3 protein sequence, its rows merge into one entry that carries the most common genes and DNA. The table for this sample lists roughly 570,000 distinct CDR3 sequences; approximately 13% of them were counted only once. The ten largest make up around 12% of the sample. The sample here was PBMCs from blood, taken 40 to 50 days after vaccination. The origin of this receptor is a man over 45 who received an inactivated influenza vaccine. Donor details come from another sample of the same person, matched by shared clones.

The CDR3 loop reads CASSSYRGPEAFF. The DNA is as follows: TGTGCCAGCAGCTCCTACAGGGGGCCAGAGGCTTTCTTT. In this chain, TRBV7-7 is recombined with TRBJ1-1, with 9 central nucleotides matching TRBD1. Relative to germline, V is missing 4 bases and J is missing 11 bases, with 8 bases of the junction outside any gene match. The CDR3 holds 13 amino acids from the cysteine to the phenylalanine. The retained sequence is limited to the CDR3, 39 bases, with the frame set at the first base. Sequences SSHAT (CDR1) and FNYEAQ (CDR2) are obtained from the germline V gene (reference sequence).